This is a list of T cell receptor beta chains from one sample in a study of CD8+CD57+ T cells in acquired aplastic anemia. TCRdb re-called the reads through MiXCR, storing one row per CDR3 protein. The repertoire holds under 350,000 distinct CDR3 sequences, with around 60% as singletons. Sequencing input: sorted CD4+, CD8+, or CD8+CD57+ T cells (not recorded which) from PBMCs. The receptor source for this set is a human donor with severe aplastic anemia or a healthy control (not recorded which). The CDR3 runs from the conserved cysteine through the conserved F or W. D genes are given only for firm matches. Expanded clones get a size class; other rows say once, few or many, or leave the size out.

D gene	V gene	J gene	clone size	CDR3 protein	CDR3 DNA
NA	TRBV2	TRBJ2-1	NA	CASRETYPLVDEQFF	TGTGCCAGCAGGGAGACCTACCCCTTAGTGGATGAGCAGTTCTTC
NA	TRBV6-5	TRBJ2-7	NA	CAISDGQTYEQYF	TGTGCCATCAGTGATGGGCAAACCTACGAGCAGTACTTC
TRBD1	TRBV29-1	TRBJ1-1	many	CSVNRGGNTEAFF	TGCAGCGTTAACAGGGGCGGGAACACTGAAGCTTTCTTT
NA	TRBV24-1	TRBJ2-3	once	CATSDPGTSSTDTQYF	TGTGCCACCAGTGATCCAGGGACGTCTAGCACAGATACGCAGTATTTT
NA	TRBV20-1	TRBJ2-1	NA	CSARDFLGLARDEQFF	TGCAGTGCTAGAGATTTTCTCGGCTTAGCCAGAGATGAGCAGTTCTTC
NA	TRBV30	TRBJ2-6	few	CAWTHALVVGRPGANVLTF	TGTGCCTGGACCCATGCTCTGGTTGTTGGAAGACCTGGGGCCAACGTCCTGACTTTC
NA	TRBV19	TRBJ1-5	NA	CASSSGWTVNSNQPQHF	TGTGCCAGTAGTTCCGGATGGACAGTAAATAGCAATCAGCCCCAGCATTTT
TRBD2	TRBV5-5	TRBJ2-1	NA	CASSLAGGVQNEQFF	TGTGCCAGCAGCTTAGCGGGGGGGGTTCAAAATGAGCAGTTCTTC
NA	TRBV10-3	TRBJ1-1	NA	CAISDLGNTEAFF	TGTGCCATCAGTGATCTAGGAAACACTGAAGCTTTCTTT
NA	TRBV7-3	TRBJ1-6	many	CASSFSSYNSPLHF	TGTGCCAGCAGCTTTTCCTCCTATAATTCACCCCTCCACTTT
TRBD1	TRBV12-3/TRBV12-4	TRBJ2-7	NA	CASSPDSDRGPYEQYF	TGTGCCAGCAGTCCAGACTCAGACAGGGGGCCCTACGAGCAGTACTTC
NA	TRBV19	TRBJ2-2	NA	CASRTPREYTGELFF	TGTGCCAGTAGAACGCCCCGGGAGTACACCGGGGAGCTGTTTTTT
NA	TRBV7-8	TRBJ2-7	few	CASSLPAANEQYF	TGTGCCAGCAGCTTACCGGCCGCAAACGAGCAGTACTTC
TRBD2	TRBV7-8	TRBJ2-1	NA	CASIPYETSGRLEQFF	TGTGCCAGCATACCCTACGAGACTAGCGGGAGGCTTGAGCAGTTCTTC
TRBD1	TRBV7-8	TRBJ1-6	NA	CASSSTGYNSPLHF	TGTGCCAGCAGCTCGACAGGGTATAATTCACCCCTCCACTTT
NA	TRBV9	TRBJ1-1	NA	CASSVGVGQRTEAFF	TGTGCCAGCAGCGTAGGGGTAGGCCAGCGGACTGAAGCTTTCTTT
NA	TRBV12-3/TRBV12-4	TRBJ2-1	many	CASSLLSVSSYNEQFF	TGTGCCAGCAGTTTACTAAGCGTGAGCTCCTACAATGAGCAGTTCTTC
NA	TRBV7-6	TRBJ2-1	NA	CASSTGVGYNDQFF	TGTGCCAGCTCAACCGGGGTGGGGTACAATGATCAGTTCTTC
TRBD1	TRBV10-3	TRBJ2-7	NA	CAISTGVWNSYEQYF	TGTGCCATCAGCACAGGGGTTTGGAACTCCTACGAGCAGTACTTC
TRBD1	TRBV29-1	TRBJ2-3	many	CSVETGKDTQYF	TGCAGCGTTGAGACAGGGAAAGATACGCAGTATTTT
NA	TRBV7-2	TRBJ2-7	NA	CASSLDSSGYEQYF	TGTGCCAGCAGCTTAGACAGTTCAGGCTACGAGCAGTACTTC
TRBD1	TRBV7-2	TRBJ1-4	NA	CASSLELQGSEKLFF	TGTGCCAGCAGCTTGGAACTACAGGGGAGTGAAAAACTGTTTTTT
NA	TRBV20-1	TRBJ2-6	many	CSVPGNSGANVLTF	TGCAGTGTTCCAGGCAACTCTGGGGCCAACGTCCTGACTTTC
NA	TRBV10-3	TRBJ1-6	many	CAISESTPPLHF	TGTGCCATCAGTGAGTCGACCCCACCCCTCCACTTT
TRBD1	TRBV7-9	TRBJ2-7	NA	CASSQGTGDVSYEQYF	TGTGCCAGCAGCCAAGGGACAGGGGATGTATCCTACGAGCAGTACTTC
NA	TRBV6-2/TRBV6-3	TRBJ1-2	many	CASKKGGSNYGYTF	TGTGCCAGCAAGAAGGGTGGCAGCAACTATGGCTACACCTTC
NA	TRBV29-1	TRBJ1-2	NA	CSVQVLGGYGYTF	TGCAGCGTTCAGGTGTTAGGGGGCTATGGCTACACCTTC
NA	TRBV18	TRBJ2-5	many	CASSPSPAETQYF	TGTGCCAGCTCACCAAGCCCGGCAGAGACCCAGTACTTC
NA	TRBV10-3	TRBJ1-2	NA	CASSFSGTYGYTF	TGTGCCAGCAGTTTCTCAGGGACCTATGGCTACACCTTC